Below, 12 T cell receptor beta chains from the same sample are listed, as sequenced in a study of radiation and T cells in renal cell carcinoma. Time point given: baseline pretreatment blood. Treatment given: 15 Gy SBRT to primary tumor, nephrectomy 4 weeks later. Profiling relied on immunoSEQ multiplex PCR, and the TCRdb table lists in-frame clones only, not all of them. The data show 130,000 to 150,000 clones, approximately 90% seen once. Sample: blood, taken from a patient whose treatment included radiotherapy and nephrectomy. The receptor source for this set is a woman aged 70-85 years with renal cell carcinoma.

CDR3 sequence (DNA): TGTGCCTGGAGTACGGGCCAGGGTTCCTACGAGCAGTACTTC. Protein: CAWSTGQGSYEQYF. The V gene is TRBV30, the J gene TRBJ2-7, with D perhaps TRBD1 (5 bases). The V and J ends lost 2 bases and 1 base respectively, with 12 bases between them. Germline V lookup: CDR1 GTSNPN, CDR2 SVGIG (reference sequence). The CDR3 consists of 14 residues.

In nucleotides, the CDR3 is TGTGCCAGCGGTGTGGGGACCTACGAGCAGTACTTC. Encoded protein: CASGVGTYEQYF. The V and J genes are TRBV27 and TRBJ2-7; D remains ambiguous. The germline gives CDR1 MNHEY, CDR2 SMNVEV (reference sequence). Between the trimmed V and J ends, which lost 8 bases and 2 bases, there was a span of 10 bases. This CDR3 has 12 amino acids.

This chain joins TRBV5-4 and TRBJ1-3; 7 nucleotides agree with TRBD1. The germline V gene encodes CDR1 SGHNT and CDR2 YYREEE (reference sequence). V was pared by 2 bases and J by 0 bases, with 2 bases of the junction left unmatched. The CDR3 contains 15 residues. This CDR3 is CASSFYRGSGNTIYF. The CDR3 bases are TGTGCCAGCAGCTTTTACAGGGGCTCTGGAAACACCATATATTTT.

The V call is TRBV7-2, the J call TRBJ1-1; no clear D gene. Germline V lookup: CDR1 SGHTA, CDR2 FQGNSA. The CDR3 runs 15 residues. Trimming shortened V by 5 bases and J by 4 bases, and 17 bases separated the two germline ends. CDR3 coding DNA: TGTGCCAGCAGCGTCTACCAAGGCGGCGCCACTGAAGCTTTCTTT. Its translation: CASSVYQGGATEAFF.

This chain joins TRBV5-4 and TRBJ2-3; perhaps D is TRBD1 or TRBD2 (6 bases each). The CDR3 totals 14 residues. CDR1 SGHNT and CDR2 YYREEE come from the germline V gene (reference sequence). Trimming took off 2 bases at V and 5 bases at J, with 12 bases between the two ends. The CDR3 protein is CASSLGGLGDTQYF. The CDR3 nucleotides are TGTGCCAGCAGCTTAGGGGGGCTCGGAGATACGCAGTATTTT.

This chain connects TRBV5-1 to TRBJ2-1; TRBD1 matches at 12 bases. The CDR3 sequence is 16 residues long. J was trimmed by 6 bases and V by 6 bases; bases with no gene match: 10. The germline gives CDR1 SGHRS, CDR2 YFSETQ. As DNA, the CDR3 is TGCGCCAGCACCTCCGGGACAGGGGGCGCGGGCAATGAGCAGTTCTTC. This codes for CASTSGTGGAGNEQFF.

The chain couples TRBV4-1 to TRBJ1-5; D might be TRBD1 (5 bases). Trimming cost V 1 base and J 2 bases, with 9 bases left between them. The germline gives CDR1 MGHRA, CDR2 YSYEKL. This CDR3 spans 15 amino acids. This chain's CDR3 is CASSQVGVGNQPQHF. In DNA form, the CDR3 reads TGCGCCAGCAGCCAAGTGGGGGTGGGCAATCAGCCCCAGCATTTT.

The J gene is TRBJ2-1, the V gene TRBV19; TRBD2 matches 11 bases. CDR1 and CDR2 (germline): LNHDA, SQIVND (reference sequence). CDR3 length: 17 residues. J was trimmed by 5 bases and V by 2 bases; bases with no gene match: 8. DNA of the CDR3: TGTGCCAGTAGTATAAGAGGCGGGACTAGCGGAAACAATGAGCAGTTCTTC. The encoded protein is CASSIRGGTSGNNEQFF.

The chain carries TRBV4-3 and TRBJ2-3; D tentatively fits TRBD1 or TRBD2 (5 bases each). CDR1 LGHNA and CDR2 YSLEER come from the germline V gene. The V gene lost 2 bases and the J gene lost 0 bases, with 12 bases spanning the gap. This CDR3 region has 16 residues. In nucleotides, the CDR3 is TGCGCCAGCAGCCAAAGAGGGACGGGGAGCACAGATACGCAGTATTTT. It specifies CASSQRGTGSTDTQYF.

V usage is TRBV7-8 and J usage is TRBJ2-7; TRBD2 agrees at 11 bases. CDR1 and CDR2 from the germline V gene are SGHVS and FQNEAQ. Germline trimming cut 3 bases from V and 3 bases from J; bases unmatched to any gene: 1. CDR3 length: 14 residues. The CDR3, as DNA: TGTGCCAGCAGCTTTACTAGCGGGGGCTACGAGCAGTACTTC. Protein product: CASSFTSGGYEQYF. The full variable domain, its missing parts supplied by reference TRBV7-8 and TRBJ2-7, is GAGVSQSPRYKVAKRGQDVALRCDPISGHVSLFWYQQALGQGPEFLTYFQNEAQLDKSGLPSDRFFAERPEGSVSTLKIQRTQQEDSAVYLCASSFTSGGYEQYFGPGTRLTVT.

The CDR3 DNA follows: TGTGCCAGCAGCCAAGATCCGGGACGCCCGATAAGCGGCTACACCTTC. It yields the protein CASSQDPGRPISGYTF. The chain couples TRBV4-2 to TRBJ1-2; a weak D match, TRBD1 (5 bases). Germline V gene sequence: CDR1 LGHNA, CDR2 YNFKEQ. The germline V and J ends were trimmed by 0 bases and 8 bases, with 19 bases remaining between them. The length of the CDR3 is 16 residues.

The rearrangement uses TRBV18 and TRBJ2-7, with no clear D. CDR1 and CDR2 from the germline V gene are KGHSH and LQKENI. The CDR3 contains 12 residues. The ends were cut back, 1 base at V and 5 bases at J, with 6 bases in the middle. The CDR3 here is CASSPLGNEQYF. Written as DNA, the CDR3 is TGTGCCAGCTCACCACTAGGGAACGAGCAGTACTTC.